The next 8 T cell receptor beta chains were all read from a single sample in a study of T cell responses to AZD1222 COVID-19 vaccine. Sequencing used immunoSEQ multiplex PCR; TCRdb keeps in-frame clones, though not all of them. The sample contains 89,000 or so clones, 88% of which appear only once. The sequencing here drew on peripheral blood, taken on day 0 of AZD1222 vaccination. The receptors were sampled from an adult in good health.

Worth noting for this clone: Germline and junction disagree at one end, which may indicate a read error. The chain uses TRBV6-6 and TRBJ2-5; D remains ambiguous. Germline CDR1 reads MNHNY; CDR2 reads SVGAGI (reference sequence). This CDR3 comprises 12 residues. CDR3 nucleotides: TGTGCCAGCAGTTACATCAAAGATACCCAGTACTTC. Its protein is CASSYIKDTQYF.

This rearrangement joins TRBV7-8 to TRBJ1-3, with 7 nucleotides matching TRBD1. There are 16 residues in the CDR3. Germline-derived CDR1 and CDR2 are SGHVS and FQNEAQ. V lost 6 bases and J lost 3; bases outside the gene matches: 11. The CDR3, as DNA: TGTGCCAGCAGAACAGGAGGGGGCGTCAATGGAAACACCATATATTTT. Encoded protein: CASRTGGGVNGNTIYF.

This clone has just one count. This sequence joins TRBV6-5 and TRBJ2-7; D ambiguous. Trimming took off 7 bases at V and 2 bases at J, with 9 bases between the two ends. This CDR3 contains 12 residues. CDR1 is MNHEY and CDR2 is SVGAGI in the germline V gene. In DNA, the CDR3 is TGTGCCAGCACTCTAATCCCCTACGAGCAGTACTTC. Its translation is CASTLIPYEQYF.

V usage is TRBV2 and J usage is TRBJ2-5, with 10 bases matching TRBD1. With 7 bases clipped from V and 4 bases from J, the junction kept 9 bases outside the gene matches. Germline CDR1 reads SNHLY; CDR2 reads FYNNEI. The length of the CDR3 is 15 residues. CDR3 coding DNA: TGTGCCAGCACTATGAAGCGGACAGGGGGAGAGACCCAGTACTTC. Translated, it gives CASTMKRTGGETQYF.

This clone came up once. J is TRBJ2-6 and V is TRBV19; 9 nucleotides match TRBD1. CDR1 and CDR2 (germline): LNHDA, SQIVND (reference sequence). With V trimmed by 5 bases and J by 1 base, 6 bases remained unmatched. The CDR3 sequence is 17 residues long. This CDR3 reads CASSGSGTGSGANVLTF. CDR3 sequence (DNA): TGTGCCAGTAGTGGCTCCGGGACAGGGTCTGGGGCCAACGTCCTGACTTTC. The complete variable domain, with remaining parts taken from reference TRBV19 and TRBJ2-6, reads DGGITQSPKYLFRKEGQNVTLSCEQNLNHDAMYWYRQDPGQGLRLIYYSQIVNDFQKGDIAEGYSVSREKKESFPLTVTSAQKNPTAFYLCASSGSGTGSGANVLTFGAGSRLTVL.

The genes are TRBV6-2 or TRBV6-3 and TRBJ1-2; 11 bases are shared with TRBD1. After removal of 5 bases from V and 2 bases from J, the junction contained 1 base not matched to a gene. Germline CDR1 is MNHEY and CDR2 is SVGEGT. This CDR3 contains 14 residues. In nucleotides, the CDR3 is TGTGCCAGCAGTCGGGACAGGGGGAACTATGGCTACACCTTC. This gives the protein CASSRDRGNYGYTF.

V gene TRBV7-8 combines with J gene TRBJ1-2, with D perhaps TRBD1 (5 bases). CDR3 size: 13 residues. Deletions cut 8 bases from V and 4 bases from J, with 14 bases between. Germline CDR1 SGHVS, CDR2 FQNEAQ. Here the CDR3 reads CASGSGLIYGYTF. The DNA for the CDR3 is TGTGCCAGCGGCTCAGGGTTAATCTATGGCTACACCTTC.

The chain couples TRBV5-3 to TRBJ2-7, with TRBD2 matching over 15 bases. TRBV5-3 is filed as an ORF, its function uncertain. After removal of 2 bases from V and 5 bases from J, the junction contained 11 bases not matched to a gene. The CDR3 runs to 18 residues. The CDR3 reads CARSFSGLAGGPPHEQYF. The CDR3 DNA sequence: TGTGCCAGAAGCTTCTCCGGACTAGCGGGAGGGCCCCCCCACGAGCAGTACTTC.